The next 27 T cell receptor beta chains were all read from a single sample in a study of regulatory T cells in long-lasting Graves disease. The time point: newly diagnosed GD, antithyroid drugs for less than 3 months. The TCR library was prepared using RNA isolated from PBMCs. Sequencing libraries for TCR beta were prepared with iRepertoire HTBI primers and Arm-PCR of CDR3 regions. Each CDR3 protein is one row after TCRdb ran MiXCR on the multiplex PCR reads. The table has about 540,000 distinct CDR3 sequences, 13% seen once. These data were likewise used in another study, on T cells in Graves' hyperthyroidism and ophthalmopathy.

This sample comprised peripheral blood mononuclear cells (PBMCs), obtained at new diagnosis, from a patient treated with antithyroid drugs. These receptors were taken from a man in his thirties or forties with Graves disease.

This clonotype was counted a few times. The V and J genes are TRBV20-1 and TRBJ1-5; perhaps TRBD1 as D (5 bases). The CDR3 extends over 17 amino acids. In germline, CDR1 is DFQATT, CDR2 SNEGSKA (reference sequence). Trimming took 3 bases from V and 7 from J, leaving 25 bases between them. This chain's CDR3 is CSASGALSRFAQQPQHF. The CDR3 DNA reads as TGCAGTGCTAGCGGGGCCCTAAGTCGGTTCGCCCAACAGCCCCAGCATTTT.

This clonotype appeared many times. The rearrangement links TRBV12-3 or TRBV12-4 to TRBJ2-7; D is unclear. The CDR3 is 11 amino acids. V lost 5 bases and J lost 4, with 6 bases in between. CDR3 nucleotides: TGTGCCAGCAGTAATATTTACGAGCAGTACTTC. This codes for CASSNIYEQYF.

This clonotype has at least ten counts. This chain connects TRBV12-3 or TRBV12-4 to TRBJ1-1; TRBD1 might be the D (5 bases). The CDR3 covers 13 residues. Deletions cut 3 bases from V and 3 bases from J, with 8 bases between. The CDR3 DNA sequence: TGTGCCAGCAGTTTTGGGGGTGACACTGAAGCTTTCTTT. Its protein product is CASSFGGDTEAFF.

This clonotype was found many times. The rearrangement joins TRBV6-2 or TRBV6-3 to TRBJ1-5, with 11 bases aligning to TRBD1. V trimming: 4 bases; J trimming: 7 bases; junction bases outside the gene matches: 3. The germline gives CDR1 MNHEY, CDR2 SVGEGT. The length of the CDR3 is 14 residues. The CDR3 here is CASSWTGGGQPQHF. CDR3 bases: TGTGCCAGCAGTTGGACAGGGGGCGGCCAGCCCCAGCATTTT.

In this sample, this clonotype turned up a few times. This chain connects TRBV4-1 to TRBJ2-1; 8 positions agree with TRBD2. The DNA end favors TRBJ2-5, so the J call may be wrong. Germline CDR1 is MGHRA and CDR2 is YSYEKL. The CDR3 contains 16 residues. CDR3 bases: TGCGCCAGCAGCCAAGAACTAGCGGAAGCCCAAGAGACCCAGTACTTC. Amino acids: CASSQELAEAQETQYF.

This clonotype was detected a few times. The chain uses TRBV30 and TRBJ2-2, with no clear D. V dropped 8 bases and J dropped 3 bases, with 4 bases sitting between them. From germline, CDR1 is GTSNPN and CDR2 SVGIG (reference sequence). CDR3 size: 10 residues. CDR3 nucleotide sequence: TGTGCCCTTGACACCGGGGAGCTGTTTTTT. Residues: CALDTGELFF.

The chain has TRBV5-4 and TRBJ2-4; TRBD2 might be the D (6 bases). The V end was cut by 4 bases, the J end by 6 bases, with 14 bases between. The CDR3 loop spans 14 amino acids. From germline, CDR1 is SGHNT and CDR2 YYREEE (reference sequence). The CDR3 DNA follows: TGTGCCAGCAGCGAGGGAGGAGGGATAAACATTCAGTACTTC. This translates into CASSEGGGINIQYF.

This clonotype was detected ten times or more. The V gene is TRBV27, the J gene TRBJ2-7, with 8 positions matching TRBD2. CDR1 and CDR2 from the germline V gene are MNHEY and SMNVEV (reference sequence). V shed 0 bases and J 0 bases; nucleotides not matched to a gene: 7. The CDR3 length is 17 residues. CDR3 loop: CASSLSASGLSSYEQYF. For the CDR3, the DNA is TGTGCCAGCAGTTTATCGGCTAGCGGGCTTAGCTCCTACGAGCAGTACTTC.

The genes are TRBV27 and TRBJ2-1; D unresolved. Trimming took off 2 bases at V and 3 bases at J, with 8 bases between the two ends. Germline V gives CDR1 MNHEY, CDR2 SMNVEV (reference sequence). This CDR3 region has 14 residues. The CDR3 spells CASSLGQYYNEQFF. DNA for the CDR3: TGTGCCAGCAGTTTAGGGCAGTACTACAATGAGCAGTTCTTC.

The genes are TRBV29-1 and TRBJ2-2; 14 bases fit TRBD2. Germline-derived CDR1 and CDR2 are SQVTM and ANQGSEA. V lost 6 bases to trimming and J lost 1 base; unmatched junction nucleotides: 7. The CDR3 has 17 residues. CDR3 in DNA: TGCAGCGTGATGACCGGGACTAGCGGGAGGAACACCGGGGAGCTGTTTTTT. It specifies CSVMTGTSGRNTGELFF.

This clonotype has a count of ten or more. The chain uses TRBV12-3 or TRBV12-4 and TRBJ1-1; D remains unclear. V lost 6 bases and J lost 8, with 16 bases in between. CDR3 length: 13 residues. CDR3 loop: CASSFLLRREAFF. CDR3 nucleotide sequence: TGTGCCAGCAGCTTTCTTCTTCGGAGGGAAGCTTTCTTT.

This clonotype was recorded at least ten times. CDR3 residues: CASSFGLAGDTQETQYF. The CDR3, as DNA: TGTGCCAGCAGCTTCGGACTAGCGGGGGATACCCAAGAGACCCAGTACTTC. The genes are TRBV9 and TRBJ2-5, with 13 bases identical to TRBD2. This CDR3 is 17 amino acids long. Germline V lookup: CDR1 SGDLS, CDR2 YYNGEE. J lost 1 base, V lost 4 bases, and 7 bases had no gene match. The full variable domain, with the rest looked up from reference TRBV9 and TRBJ2-5, is DSGVTQTPKHLITATGQRVTLRCSPRSGDLSVYWYQQSLDQGLQFLIQYYNGEERAKGNILERFSAQQFPDLHSELNLSSLELGDSALYFCASSFGLAGDTQETQYFGPGTRLLVL.

This clonotype has a count of ten or more. The rearrangement uses TRBV7-9 and TRBJ1-6, with TRBD1 matching 7 bases. This CDR3 comprises 15 residues. Germline V gene lookup returns CDR1 SEHNR and CDR2 FQNEAQ (reference sequence). V lost 3 bases, J lost 8 bases, and 7 bases stayed unmatched. The CDR3 coding sequence is TGTGCCAGCAGCTTCGGAGGGGGCGCAGATTCACCCCTCCACTTT. This codes for CASSFGGGADSPLHF.

This clonotype was detected many times. The gene calls are TRBV19 and TRBJ1-5; D gene ambiguous. This CDR3 has 17 residues. Germline assignment: CDR1 LNHDA and CDR2 SQIVND (reference sequence). Trimming left V 0 bases short and J 1 base short, with 13 bases between. The CDR3 sequence is CASSIDHRGSSNQPQHF. DNA of the CDR3: TGTGCCAGTAGTATAGATCATCGAGGGTCCAGCAATCAGCCCCAGCATTTT.

There are many counts of this clonotype. J is TRBJ1-1 and V is TRBV7-9, with 12 bases fitting TRBD1. Germline V CDR1 and CDR2: SEHNR, FQNEAQ (reference sequence). The CDR3 runs to 15 residues. Trimming cost V 4 bases and J 6 bases; bases outside gene matches: 6. CDR3 amino acids: CASSSPGQGAPEAFF. In DNA form, the CDR3 reads TGTGCCAGCAGCTCTCCGGGACAGGGGGCCCCTGAAGCTTTCTTT.

This clonotype was detected a few times. Written as DNA, the CDR3 is TGCAGTGCTAGAGTACAGGGGGCCAAAAACATTCAGTACTTC. It codes for CSARVQGAKNIQYF. V usage is TRBV20-1 and J usage is TRBJ2-4; 7 bases agree with TRBD1. V gave up 1 base and J gave up 1 base; unmatched junction bases: 1. Germline V gene data show CDR1 as DFQATT and CDR2 as SNEGSKA (reference sequence). This CDR3 has 14 amino acids.

This clonotype was observed many times. The V call is TRBV19, the J call TRBJ2-3; TRBD2 agrees at 10 bases. The V gene end was trimmed by 10 bases and the J gene end by 3 bases; junction bases not matched to a gene: 10. The germline V gene has CDR1 LNHDA and CDR2 SQIVND (reference sequence). The CDR3 consists of 15 residues. CDR3: CATRRSSGSTDTQYF. CDR3 DNA sequence: TGTGCCACGCGGAGGTCTAGCGGGAGTACAGATACGCAGTATTTT.

The sample holds many counts of this clonotype. The chain has TRBV12-5 and TRBJ2-7; 9 bases are a match to TRBD1. Trimming removed 6 bases from V and 6 bases from J; junction bases left unmatched: 6. The CDR3 extends over 13 amino acids. The V gene's germline CDR1 is LGHNT and CDR2 FRNRAP. The chain's CDR3 is CASGPQTGGEQYF. The CDR3 coding sequence is TGTGCTAGTGGCCCCCAGACAGGGGGCGAGCAGTACTTC.

This clonotype was observed at least ten times. This chain links TRBV20-1 with TRBJ1-5; 10 bases line up with TRBD1. The ends lost 4 bases at V and 7 bases at J; junction bases unmatched: 4. CDR3 size: 13 residues. Germline V CDR1 and CDR2: DFQATT, SNEGSKA (reference sequence). In nucleotides, the CDR3 is TGCAGTGCTACAGGGACAGGGGAACAGCCCCAGCATTTT. Translation gives CSATGTGEQPQHF.

This clonotype has at least ten counts. This sequence joins TRBV12-3 or TRBV12-4 and TRBJ1-5; D possibly corresponds to TRBD1 (5 bases). The CDR3 runs 15 residues. V was shortened by 3 bases and J by 1 base, with 10 bases between the two germline ends. The CDR3 spells CASSLQGRSNQPQHF. CDR3 DNA sequence: TGTGCCAGCAGTTTGCAGGGTCGGAGCAATCAGCCCCAGCATTTT.

The CDR3 sequence: CSATGTASRTDTQYF. In DNA, the CDR3 is TGCAGTGCTACTGGGACAGCGTCGCGCACAGATACGCAGTATTTT. The chain carries TRBV20-1 and TRBJ2-3; 7 bases fit TRBD1. The CDR3 consists of 15 residues. The germline V gene encodes CDR1 DFQATT and CDR2 SNEGSKA (reference sequence). J gave up 1 base and V 4 bases, and 8 bases lay outside the gene matches.

This clonotype was found a few times. The V gene is TRBV19, the J gene TRBJ1-1, with 9 bases identical to TRBD1. The V gene's germline CDR1 is LNHDA and CDR2 SQIVND (reference sequence). The CDR3 covers 14 residues. The trim removed 5 bases at V and 11 bases at J, leaving 12 bases unmatched. The CDR3 coding sequence is TGTGCCAGTAGTTCCGGGACAGGGAGGTCTGTGGCTTTCTTT. This codes for CASSSGTGRSVAFF.

With regard to this clonotype: A read error may be the cause here, since a much bigger clone is one base away. The gene calls are TRBV6-5 and TRBJ2-7; TRBD1 is a possible D gene (6 bases). V shed 3 bases and J shed 6 bases, with 12 bases lying between them. The CDR3 has 13 amino acids. Germline V lookup: CDR1 MNHEY, CDR2 SVGAGI. The CDR3 protein is CASSYPTDSEQYF. CDR3 sequence (DNA): TGTGCCAGCAGTTATCCGACGGACAGCGAGCAGTACTTC.

This clonotype has a handful of counts. CDR3 sequence reads: CSARSPRPYEQYF. The CDR3 DNA reads TGCAGTGCTAGAAGCCCGAGGCCCTACGAGCAGTACTTC. This chain uses TRBV20-1 with TRBJ2-7; the D is unclear. Germline V gene data show CDR1 as DFQATT and CDR2 as SNEGSKA (reference sequence). CDR3 size: 13 residues. Trimming left V 2 bases short and J 2 bases short, with 10 bases between.

This clonotype was seen ten or more times. This chain connects TRBV7-6 to TRBJ2-2; 7 positions agree with TRBD2. CDR1 SGHVS and CDR2 FNYEAQ come from the germline V gene. The V and J ends lost 4 bases and 3 bases, in that order; junction bases with no gene match: 5. The CDR3 extends over 15 amino acids. Here the CDR3 reads CASSSWDYDTGELFF. The CDR3, as DNA: TGTGCCAGCAGCTCCTGGGACTATGACACCGGGGAGCTGTTTTTT.

This clonotype was counted ten times or more. The chain joins TRBV7-3 to TRBJ2-2, with 8 bases fitting TRBD1. Germline lookup yields CDR1 SGHTA and CDR2 FQGTGA. The CDR3 sequence is 15 residues long. V lost 5 bases to trimming and J lost 0 bases; unmatched junction nucleotides: 2. The CDR3 loop is CASSNRGANTGELFF. CDR3 DNA: TGTGCCAGCAGCAACAGGGGGGCGAACACCGGGGAGCTGTTTTTT.

This clonotype was found many times. The chain joins TRBV12-3 or TRBV12-4 to TRBJ2-7; 7 nucleotides agree with TRBD2. V was pared by 2 bases and J by 5 bases, with 3 bases of the junction left unmatched. This CDR3 is 13 amino acids long. The CDR3 sequence: CASSLRGRDEQYF. The DNA for the CDR3 is TGTGCCAGCAGTTTACGGGGGAGGGACGAGCAGTACTTC.